This T cell receptor beta chain was obtained from a study of T cells in Graves' hyperthyroidism and ophthalmopathy. Broader study findings: Model output signaled ophthalmopathy a median about 6.3 months ahead of onset. Blood also held most thyroid clonotypes expanded beyond 0.001.

Germline V lookup: CDR1 SGHRS, CDR2 YFSETQ. The CDR3 runs 18 residues. Trimming at V came to 3 bases and at J to 7 bases, leaving 16 bases not matched to a gene. Authors of the study amplified TCR beta CDR3 regions from RNA transcripts. HTBI primers drove first-round RT-PCR of the TCR CDR3. TCRdb re-analysed the multiplex PCR reads in MiXCR, keeping a single row per CDR3 protein. The repertoire consists of around 620,000 distinct CDR3 sequences, with about half occurring once and the leading ten covering about 20%. Each diagnosis drew on symptoms, thyroxine, TRAb, thyroid ultrasound and orbital computed tomography findings. This clonotype was seen a single time. As yet, its antigen is unknown.

This chain connects TRBV5-1 to TRBJ1-6; 7 nucleotides line up with TRBD1. Sequencing used peripheral blood or thyroid tissue (not recorded which). This receptor was identified in an adult woman with Graves' disease, either hyperthyroidism or ophthalmopathy (not recorded which). The CDR3 DNA follows: TGCGCCAGCAGCTCTCCCCCGAGACAGGGAGTGGAGAATTCACCCCTCCACTTT. Its protein is CASSSPPRQGVENSPLHF.